This record concerns one T cell receptor beta chain sequence. Its target is not known. This specimen comes from a study of cytomegalovirus exposure and HLA in healthy donors. General study points: HLA alleles showed associations with some 15,000 TCR beta sequences in a later analysis, at a 0.05 false discovery rate. It was reported in a later analysis that an Asian-associated ancestry cluster showed fewer N-insertions than the approximately 700-donor mean. A few chains linked to CMV were shown in vitro to be specific for CMV antigens. Later analysis associated a missense DCLRE1C variant with TCR beta V- and J-gene trimming.

The PCR contained 60 Vbeta and 13 Jbeta primers. Sequencing was performed with immunoSEQ multiplex PCR; in TCRdb, only in-frame clones are kept and a portion is missing. The table includes about 170,000 clones, roughly 67% detected once. The TCR sequence derives from a woman aged 18 to 35 in good health and CMV-seropositive. The specimen was PBMCs.

CDR3 nucleotides: TGCGCCAGCAGCTTTTTGTCGGACAGCGTGGGGTCCTACGAGCAGTACTTC. Translated: CASSFLSDSVGSYEQYF. The V call is TRBV5-1, the J call TRBJ2-7; D is possibly TRBD1 (6 bases). V was cut by 2 bases and J by 1 base, with 19 bases left in between. This CDR3 has 17 amino acids. Germline loops: CDR1 SGHRS, CDR2 YFSETQ.